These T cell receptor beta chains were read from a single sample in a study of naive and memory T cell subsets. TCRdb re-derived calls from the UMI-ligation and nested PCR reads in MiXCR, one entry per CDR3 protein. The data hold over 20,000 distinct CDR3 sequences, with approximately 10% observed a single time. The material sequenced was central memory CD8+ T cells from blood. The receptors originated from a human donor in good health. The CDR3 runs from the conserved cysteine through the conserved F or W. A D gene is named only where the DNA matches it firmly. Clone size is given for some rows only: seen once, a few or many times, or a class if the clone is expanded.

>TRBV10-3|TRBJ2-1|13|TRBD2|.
CAISDSGGHEQFF
TGTGCCATCAGTGACTCGGGGGGGCATGAGCAGTTCTTC
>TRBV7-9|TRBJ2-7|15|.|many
CASRPPGASSYEQYF
TGTGCCAGCAGGCCTCCAGGGGCTTCATCCTACGAGCAGTACTTC
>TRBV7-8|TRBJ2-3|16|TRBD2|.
CASSLVVSGSTDTQYF
TGTGCCAGCAGCTTAGTGGTTAGCGGGAGCACAGATACGCAGTATTTT
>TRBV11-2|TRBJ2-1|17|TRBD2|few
CASSQYNSGANYNEQFF
TGTGCCAGCAGTCAATATAATAGCGGGGCGAACTACAATGAGCAGTTCTTC
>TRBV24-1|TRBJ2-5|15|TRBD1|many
CATSDRLDREETQYF
TGTGCCACCAGTGATCGATTGGACAGGGAAGAGACCCAGTACTTC
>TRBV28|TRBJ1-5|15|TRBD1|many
CASSLGQGYRQPQHF
TGTGCCAGCAGTTTGGGACAGGGGTATCGTCAGCCCCAGCATTTT
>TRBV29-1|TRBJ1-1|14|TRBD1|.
CSVARGTGGTEAFF
TGCAGCGTTGCGAGGGGGACAGGGGGCACTGAAGCTTTCTTT
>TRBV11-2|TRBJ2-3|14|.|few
CASSLEVYTDTQYF
TGTGCCAGCAGCTTGGAGGTGTACACAGATACGCAGTATTTT
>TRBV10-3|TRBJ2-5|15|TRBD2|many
CAISGASGRQETQYF
TGTGCCATCAGTGGGGCTAGCGGCCGCCAAGAGACCCAGTACTTC
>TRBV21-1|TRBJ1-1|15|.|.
CASSKKQDRDTEAFF
TGTGCCAGCAGCAAAAAACAGGATCGGGACACTGAAGCTTTCTTT
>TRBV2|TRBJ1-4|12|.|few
CASLGSREKLFF
TGTGCCAGCCTAGGTAGCCGTGAAAAACTGTTTTTT
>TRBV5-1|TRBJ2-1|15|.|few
CASSVDSRRYNEQFF
TGCGCCAGCAGCGTGGACAGCCGACGCTACAATGAGCAGTTCTTC
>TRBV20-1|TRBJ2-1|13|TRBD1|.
CSASETGDNEQFF
TGCAGTGCTAGCGAGACAGGGGACAATGAGCAGTTCTTC
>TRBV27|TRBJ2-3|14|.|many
CASSLSRGGDTQYF
TGTGCCAGCAGTTTGTCTCGGGGCGGGGATACGCAGTATTTT
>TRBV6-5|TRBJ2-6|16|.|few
CASSYTAGAGANVLTF
TGTGCCAGCAGTTATACAGCAGGGGCTGGGGCCAACGTCCTGACTTTC
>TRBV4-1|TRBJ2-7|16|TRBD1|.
CASSRSMDRGQSEQYF
TGCGCCAGCAGCCGCTCCATGGACAGGGGGCAGAGCGAGCAGTACTTC
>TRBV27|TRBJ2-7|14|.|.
CASSSGGGMDEQYF
TGTGCCAGCAGTTCAGGGGGAGGGATGGACGAGCAGTACTTC
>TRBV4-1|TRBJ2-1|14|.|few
CASSHAGTVNEQFF
TGCGCCAGCAGCCACGCCGGGACTGTAAATGAGCAGTTCTTC